Listed here are 16 T cell receptor beta chains from one sample, sequenced in a study of cytomegalovirus exposure and HLA in healthy donors. Primers included in the PCR were 60 Vbeta and 13 Jbeta primers. Libraries were prepared by immunoSEQ multiplex PCR; TCRdb keeps only in-frame clonotypes and omits some of them. This sample has over 75,000 clones, with roughly 80% found just once. Sequences were obtained from PBMCs. Receptors originate from a man under 40 in good health and CMV-seropositive.

Written as DNA, the CDR3 is TGTGCCAGCAGCTCGGCGGGCTACAATGAGCAGTTCTTC. Protein: CASSSAGYNEQFF. This sequence joins TRBV7-7 and TRBJ2-1; weak D call: TRBD2 (5 bases). In germline, CDR1 is SSHAT, CDR2 FNYEAQ (reference sequence). V was trimmed by 4 bases and J by 3 bases, leaving 7 bases between them. The CDR3 contains 13 residues.

This clone showed up just once. The chain uses TRBV5-1 and TRBJ2-7; 14 bases are a match to TRBD2. The germline gives CDR1 SGHRS, CDR2 YFSETQ. CDR3 length: 17 residues. V lost 6 bases, J lost 0 bases, and 8 bases stayed unmatched. Here the CDR3 DNA reads TGCGCCAGCAATCCGGGACTAGCGGGGGCCAGCTCCTACGAGCAGTACTTC. Its protein is CASNPGLAGASSYEQYF.

The V gene is TRBV7-8, the J gene TRBJ2-6; the D gene is possibly TRBD2 (5 bases). The CDR3 is 15 amino acids. Germline CDR1 reads SGHVS; CDR2 reads FQNEAQ. Trimming pared 3 bases from V and 0 bases from J, leaving 6 bases between. For the CDR3, the DNA is TGTGCCAGCAGCTTGAGCGGCTCTGGGGCCAACGTCCTGACTTTC. This codes for CASSLSGSGANVLTF.

This clone came up a few times. V gene TRBV28 combines with J gene TRBJ1-5; 9 bases agree with TRBD1. Germline CDR1 and CDR2: MDHEN and SYDVKM. The CDR3 extends over 17 amino acids. The V and J ends lost 0 bases and 6 bases, in that order; junction bases with no gene match: 9. Here the CDR3 reads CASSLWGGTGTSQPQHF. CDR3 DNA: TGTGCCAGCAGTTTATGGGGGGGGACAGGGACAAGTCAGCCCCAGCATTTT.

This chain uses TRBV7-2 with TRBJ2-1; 11 bases match TRBD2. This CDR3 comprises 17 residues. Germline CDR1 is SGHTA and CDR2 is FQGNSA. Trimming cost V 5 bases and J 4 bases; bases outside gene matches: 10. The CDR3 DNA reads TGTGCCAGCAGCCCCTCCGGGACTAGCGGCCTATACAATGAGCAGTTCTTC. This encodes CASSPSGTSGLYNEQFF.

In this sample, this clone turned up once. The chain recombines TRBV23-1 with TRBJ2-7; a weak D match, TRBD1 (5 bases). TRBV23-1 carries the ORF label, with uncertain function. Between the trimmed V and J ends, which lost 3 bases and 5 bases, there was a span of 11 bases. CDR3 length: 13 amino acids. CDR3 protein: CASSHLGQHEQYF. For the CDR3, the DNA is TGCGCCAGCAGTCATCTGGGGCAGCACGAGCAGTACTTC.

This chain uses TRBV28 with TRBJ2-5; 11 nucleotides match TRBD2. The CDR3 spans 16 residues. The germline V gene has CDR1 MDHEN and CDR2 SYDVKM. V shed 3 bases, J shed 5 bases, and the junction held 8 bases outside the gene matches. The CDR3 protein is CASSFRTSGSWETQYF. The CDR3 DNA reads as TGTGCCAGCAGTTTTCGTACTAGCGGGAGCTGGGAGACCCAGTACTTC.

The J gene is TRBJ2-7, the V gene TRBV6-5, with 8 nucleotides matching TRBD1. The CDR3 contains 15 residues. The J segment lost 1 base and the V segment lost 6 bases, leaving 8 bases of the junction unmatched. CDR1 MNHEY and CDR2 SVGAGI come from the germline V gene. The CDR3 spells CASSYTQGVSYEQYF. DNA for the CDR3: TGTGCCAGCAGCTATACACAGGGGGTGTCCTACGAGCAGTACTTC.

This sequence joins TRBV5-1 and TRBJ2-3, with TRBD1 as a possible D gene (5 bases). This CDR3 has 16 residues. V was pared by 2 bases and J by 0 bases, with 13 bases between. Germline CDR1 is SGHRS and CDR2 is YFSETQ. The CDR3 sequence: CASSFTGEPSTDTQYF. The CDR3 DNA reads as TGCGCCAGCAGCTTCACAGGTGAACCTAGCACAGATACGCAGTATTTT.

V gene TRBV7-9 combines with J gene TRBJ1-1; no definite D call. The V end lost 8 bases, the J end lost 3 bases, and 7 bases lay between the germline ends. The CDR3 spans 11 residues. The V gene's germline CDR1 is SEHNR and CDR2 FQNEAQ (reference sequence). The CDR3 nucleotides are TGTGCCAGCGTGGCGGACACTGAAGCTTTCTTT. Encoded protein: CASVADTEAFF.

V usage is TRBV10-1 and J usage is TRBJ2-7; 9 bases line up with TRBD1. Trimming cost V 5 bases and J 3 bases; bases outside gene matches: 11. Germline CDR1 is WNHNN and CDR2 is SYGVQD (reference sequence). There are 16 residues in the CDR3. The CDR3 loop is CASSPTSGTGLYEQYF. The DNA of the CDR3 is TGCGCCAGCAGTCCCACCTCCGGGACAGGGCTCTACGAGCAGTACTTC.

The chain is built from TRBV27 and TRBJ1-2, with D possibly being TRBD1 (5 bases). Germline V gene lookup returns CDR1 MNHEY and CDR2 SMNVEV (reference sequence). This CDR3 is built from 15 residues. Trimming shortened V by 0 bases and J by 6 bases, and 14 bases separated the two germline ends. For the CDR3, the DNA is TGTGCCAGCAGTTTATCGATGGGGGGTATTGATGGCTACACCTTC. This gives the protein CASSLSMGGIDGYTF.

This clone appeared a single time. V and J are TRBV27 and TRBJ2-7; 7 bases match TRBD2. Germline V CDR1 and CDR2: MNHEY, SMNVEV (reference sequence). CDR3 size: 13 residues. With 1 base clipped from V and 4 bases from J, the junction kept 1 base outside the gene matches. The CDR3 sequence is CASSLWGGYEQYF. The CDR3, as DNA: TGTGCCAGCAGTTTATGGGGGGGGTACGAGCAGTACTTC.

This chain uses TRBV28 with TRBJ1-1; D is undetermined. This CDR3 is 13 amino acids long. The germline V gene encodes CDR1 MDHEN and CDR2 SYDVKM. V was trimmed by 6 bases and J by 1 base, leaving 9 bases between them. The CDR3 sequence: CASSSPQNTEAFF. As DNA, the CDR3 is TGTGCCAGCAGCTCACCACAGAACACTGAAGCTTTCTTT.

The CDR3 DNA reads TGTGCCAGCGGGACTAGCTCCTACGAGCAGTACTTC. It codes for CASGTSSYEQYF. This rearrangement joins TRBV28 to TRBJ2-7; 8 nucleotides match TRBD2. Losses at the gene ends were 8 bases for V and 0 bases for J; bases not matched to a gene: 0. The CDR3 totals 12 residues. Germline CDR1 reads MDHEN; CDR2 reads SYDVKM.

In this sample, this clone turned up a few times. This chain uses TRBV5-6 with TRBJ2-7, with 14 bases aligning to TRBD2. After removal of 5 bases from V and 6 bases from J, the junction contained 7 bases not matched to a gene. The length of the CDR3 is 15 residues. CDR1 SGHDT and CDR2 YYEEEE come from the germline V gene. This CDR3 reads CASRERTSGRSEQYF. CDR3 nucleotides: TGTGCCAGCAGAGAAAGGACTAGCGGGAGGAGCGAGCAGTACTTC. Drawing the rest from reference TRBV5-6 and TRBJ2-7, the complete variable domain is DAGVTQSPTHLIKTRGQQVTLRCSPKSGHDTVSWYQQALGQGPQFIFQYYEEEERQRGNFPDRFSGHQFPNYSSELNVNALLLGDSALYLCASRERTSGRSEQYFGPGTRLTVT.